The clone carrying this T cell receptor (beta chain) was seen ten or more times. The data belong to a study of low-dose radiotherapy and immunotherapy resistance in tumors. In the study overall: Ipilimumab 1 mg/kg every six weeks, together with nivolumab 240 mg every two weeks, was given intravenously to patients. It was every two weeks, one day before radiation and immunotherapy, that intravenous cyclophosphamide 200 mg/m2 was given. Aspirin was taken orally by patients at 300 mg daily for four cycles from cycle 1 day 1.

With TRAV- and TRBV-specific primers, first-strand cDNA was made, covering the alpha and beta chains. The authors ran about 21 PCR cycles to amplify TCRs with a constant-region primer and V-primer adapter. TCRdb reprocessed the reads via MiXCR and lists one record per CDR3 protein. The sample has about 100,000 distinct CDR3 sequences, around 21% seen once. Germline CDR1 is GTSNPN and CDR2 is SVGIG (reference sequence). Between the trimmed V and J ends, which lost 2 bases and 9 bases, there was a span of 20 bases. There are 15 residues in the CDR3. Described time point: after trial treatment. The treatment: LDRT plus nivolumab, ipilimumab, low-dose cyclophosphamide and aspirin (RACIN trial). Treatment of the donors consisted of nivolumab and ipilimumab (plus aspirin, low-dose cyclophosphamide and low-dose radiotherapy).

The TCR comes from a male donor with prostate cancer. This chain connects TRBV30 to TRBJ2-1, with D unresolved. The sequencing used PBMCs, collected after low-dose radiotherapy plus immunotherapy. The CDR3 sequence is CAWSIRSGLAGEQFF. In DNA, the CDR3 is TGTGCCTGGAGTATTCGTTCGGGTTTGGCAGGTGAGCAGTTCTTC.